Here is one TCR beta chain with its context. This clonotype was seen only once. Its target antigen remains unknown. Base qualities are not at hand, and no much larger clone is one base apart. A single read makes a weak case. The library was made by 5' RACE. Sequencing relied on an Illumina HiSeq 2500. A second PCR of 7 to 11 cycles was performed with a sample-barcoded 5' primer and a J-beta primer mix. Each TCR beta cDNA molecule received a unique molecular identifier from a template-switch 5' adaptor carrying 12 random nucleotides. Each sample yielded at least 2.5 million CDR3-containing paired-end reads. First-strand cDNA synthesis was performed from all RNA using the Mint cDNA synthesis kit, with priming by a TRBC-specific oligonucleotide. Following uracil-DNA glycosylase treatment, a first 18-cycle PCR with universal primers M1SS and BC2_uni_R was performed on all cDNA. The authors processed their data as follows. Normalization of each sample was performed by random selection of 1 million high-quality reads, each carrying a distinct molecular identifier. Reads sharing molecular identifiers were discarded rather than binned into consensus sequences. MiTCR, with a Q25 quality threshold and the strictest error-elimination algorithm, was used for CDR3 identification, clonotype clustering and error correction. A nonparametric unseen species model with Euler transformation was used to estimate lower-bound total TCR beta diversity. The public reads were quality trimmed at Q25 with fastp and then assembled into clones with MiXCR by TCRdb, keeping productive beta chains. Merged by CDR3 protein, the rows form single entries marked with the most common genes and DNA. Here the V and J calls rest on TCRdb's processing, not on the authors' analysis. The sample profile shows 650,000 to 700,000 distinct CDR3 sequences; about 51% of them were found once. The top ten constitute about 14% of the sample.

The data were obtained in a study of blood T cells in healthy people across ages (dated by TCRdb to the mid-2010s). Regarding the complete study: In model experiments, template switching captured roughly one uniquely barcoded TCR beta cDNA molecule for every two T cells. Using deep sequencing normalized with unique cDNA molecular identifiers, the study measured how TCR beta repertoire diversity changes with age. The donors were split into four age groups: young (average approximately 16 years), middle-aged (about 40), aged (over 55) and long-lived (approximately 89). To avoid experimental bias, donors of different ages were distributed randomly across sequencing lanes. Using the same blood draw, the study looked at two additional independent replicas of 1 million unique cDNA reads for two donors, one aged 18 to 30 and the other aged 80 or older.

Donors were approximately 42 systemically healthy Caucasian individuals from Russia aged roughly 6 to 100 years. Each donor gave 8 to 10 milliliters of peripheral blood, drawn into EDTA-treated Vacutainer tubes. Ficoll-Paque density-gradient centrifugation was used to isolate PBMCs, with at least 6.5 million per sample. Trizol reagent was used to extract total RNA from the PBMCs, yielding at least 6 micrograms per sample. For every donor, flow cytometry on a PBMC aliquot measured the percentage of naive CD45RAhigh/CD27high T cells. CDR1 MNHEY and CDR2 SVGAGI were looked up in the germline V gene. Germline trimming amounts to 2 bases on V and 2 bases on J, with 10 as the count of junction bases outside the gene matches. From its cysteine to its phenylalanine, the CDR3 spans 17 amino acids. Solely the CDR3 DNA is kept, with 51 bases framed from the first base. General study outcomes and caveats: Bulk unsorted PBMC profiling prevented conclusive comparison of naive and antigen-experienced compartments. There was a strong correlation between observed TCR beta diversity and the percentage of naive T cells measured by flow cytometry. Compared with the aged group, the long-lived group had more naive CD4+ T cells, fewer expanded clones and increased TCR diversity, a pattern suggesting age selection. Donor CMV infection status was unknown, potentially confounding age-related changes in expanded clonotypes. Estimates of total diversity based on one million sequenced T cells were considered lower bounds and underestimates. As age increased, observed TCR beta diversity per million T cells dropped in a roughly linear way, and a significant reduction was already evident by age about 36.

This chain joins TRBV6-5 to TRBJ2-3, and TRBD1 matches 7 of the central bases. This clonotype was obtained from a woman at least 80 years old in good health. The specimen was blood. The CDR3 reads CASSYQALDRYTDTQYF. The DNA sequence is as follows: TGTGCCAGCAGTTACCAAGCCTTGGACAGGTACACAGATACGCAGTATTTT.